The next 31 T cell receptor beta chains were all read from a single sample in a study of blood T cells in healthy people across ages. The second PCR ran about 7 to 12 cycles with a sample-barcoded 5' primer and J-beta primers. TCRdb used MiXCR to reprocess the 5' RACE reads, holding one entry per CDR3 protein. The table records roughly 1,300,000 distinct CDR3 sequences, around 59% of them present only once. Sample: blood. The receptors were sampled from a man younger than 35 in good health.

Only a few counts were recorded for this clonotype. The J gene is TRBJ2-7, the V gene TRBV20-1; no clear D gene. The germline V gene has CDR1 DFQATT and CDR2 SNEGSKA (reference sequence). The CDR3 is 13 amino acids. Trimming shortened V by 0 bases and J by 0 bases, and 6 bases separated the two germline ends. The CDR3 nucleotides read TGCAGTGCTAGAGATACGAGCTCCTACGAGCAGTACTTC. Protein sequence: CSARDTSSYEQYF.

This clonotype occurred a few times. The chain links TRBV6-6 to TRBJ1-4; 8 bases fit TRBD1. Germline V gives CDR1 MNHNY, CDR2 SVGAGI (reference sequence). The CDR3 has 15 residues. J gave up 3 bases and V 7 bases, and 7 bases lay outside the gene matches. The CDR3 DNA is TGTGCCAGCACCTCGACGGACAGGGCTAATGAAAAACTGTTTTTT. This encodes CASTSTDRANEKLFF.

The chain recombines TRBV6-6 with TRBJ1-2; 9 bases align to TRBD1. V lost 2 bases and J lost 6; bases outside the gene matches: 7. This CDR3 region has 15 residues. Germline CDR1 and CDR2: MNHNY and SVGAGI (reference sequence). The CDR3: CASSYGSQGADGYTF. CDR3 bases: TGTGCCAGCAGTTACGGATCACAGGGGGCCGATGGCTACACCTTC.

This clonotype was counted between two and nine times. The chain combines TRBV25-1 with TRBJ2-4; D is possibly TRBD1 (5 bases). CDR3 length: 15 amino acids. V lost 3 bases to trimming and J lost 0 bases, with 9 bases between them. Germline V gives CDR1 MGHDK, CDR2 SYGVNS. In nucleotides, the CDR3 is TGTGCCAGCAGTGAGACAGCTCTAGCCAAAAACATTCAGTACTTC. It codes for CASSETALAKNIQYF.

This clonotype was observed a handful of times. The chain employs TRBV9 and TRBJ2-5, with D perhaps TRBD1 (5 bases). The V gene's germline CDR1 is SGDLS and CDR2 YYNGEE. The V end lost 0 bases, the J end lost 2 bases, and 8 bases lay between the germline ends. The CDR3 sequence is 14 residues long. The CDR3 region is CASSVGRAQETQYF. The CDR3 DNA reads TGTGCCAGCAGCGTAGGCAGGGCTCAAGAGACCCAGTACTTC.

The V gene is TRBV20-1, the J gene TRBJ1-5, with 8 nucleotides matching TRBD1. Germline V lookup: CDR1 DFQATT, CDR2 SNEGSKA (reference sequence). With 0 bases clipped from V and 7 bases from J, the junction kept 11 bases outside the gene matches. The CDR3 runs to 16 residues. The DNA for the CDR3 is TGCAGTGCTAGAGATCAAACAGGGGGAGAATCACAGCCCCAGCATTTT. This encodes CSARDQTGGESQPQHF.

There are a few counts of this clonotype. This chain joins TRBV20-1 and TRBJ1-3; no definite D call. The CDR3 contains 13 residues. CDR1 is DFQATT, CDR2 SNEGSKA, per germline (reference sequence). V was pared by 6 bases and J by 0 bases, with 9 bases between. The CDR3 here is CSARTGSGNTIYF. The CDR3 region has the DNA TGCAGTGCAAGGACCGGCTCTGGAAACACCATATATTTT.

V usage is TRBV12-3 or TRBV12-4 and J usage is TRBJ2-7; tentatively, D is TRBD1 or TRBD2 (5 bases each). This CDR3 spans 14 amino acids. The V gene lost 3 bases and the J gene lost 3 bases, with 12 bases spanning the gap. DNA of the CDR3: TGTGCCAGCAGTTTGGGGGTGGGTGACTACGAGCAGTACTTC. This codes for CASSLGVGDYEQYF.

This chain uses TRBV4-1 with TRBJ1-1; D remains unclear. Trimming removed 1 base from V and 11 bases from J, with 14 bases in between. Per the germline V gene, CDR1 is MGHRA and CDR2 is YSYEKL. The CDR3 runs 13 residues. Here the CDR3 reads CASSQVTEHAAFF. The DNA for the CDR3 is TGCGCCAGCAGCCAAGTCACAGAGCATGCGGCTTTCTTT.

The chain is built from TRBV6-2 or TRBV6-3 and TRBJ1-6; no definite D call. V was cut by 2 bases and J by 6 bases, with 8 bases left in between. The CDR3 is 14 residues long. Looked up from germline, CDR1 is MNHEY and CDR2 is SVGEGT. The CDR3 DNA is TGTGCCAGCAGTTACGTGGAGACTAATTCACCCCTCCACTTT. Its protein product is CASSYVETNSPLHF.

This clonotype was picked up a small number of times. The J gene is TRBJ2-3, the V gene TRBV7-2; no firm D call. V lost 1 base, J lost 0 bases, and 11 bases lay in between. The CDR3 is 16 residues long. Germline V gene sequence: CDR1 SGHTA, CDR2 FQGNSA. The DNA of the CDR3 is TGTGCCAGCAGCTTAGTACCTGATACTAGCACAGATACGCAGTATTTT. Translation: CASSLVPDTSTDTQYF. The full variable domain, in which reference TRBV7-2 and TRBJ2-3 provide the parts outside the CDR3, is GAGVSQSPSNKVTEKGKDVELRCDPISGHTALYWYRQSLGQGLEFLIYFQGNSAPDKSGLPSDRFSAERTGGSVSTLTIQRTQQEDSAVYLCASSLVPDTSTDTQYFGPGTRLTVL.

The V call is TRBV3-1, the J call TRBJ2-7; 7 bases align to TRBD1. This CDR3 region has 15 residues. The V segment lost 1 base and the J segment 4 bases; nucleotides outside the gene matches: 7. CDR1 and CDR2 from the germline V gene are LGHDT and YNNKEL (reference sequence). CDR3 sequence (DNA): TGTGCCAGCAGCCAAGCCGGGACAGAGCGGTACGAGCAGTACTTC. It is translated as CASSQAGTERYEQYF.

The rearrangement links TRBV4-2 to TRBJ2-2, with 7 bases lining up with TRBD1. Trimming took 5 bases from V and 8 from J; bases not matched to a gene: 14. The CDR3 runs 16 residues. Per the germline V gene, CDR1 is LGHNA and CDR2 is YNFKEQ. CDR3 residues: CASSSGTETPPGELFF. DNA for the CDR3: TGTGCCAGCAGCTCCGGGACAGAGACCCCCCCGGGGGAGCTGTTTTTT.

This chain connects TRBV11-2 to TRBJ2-3; 11 nucleotides agree with TRBD2. This CDR3 has 16 amino acids. CDR1 SGHAT and CDR2 FQNNGV come from the germline V gene. The V gene end was trimmed by 0 bases and the J gene end by 3 bases; junction bases not matched to a gene: 2. As DNA, the CDR3 is TGTGCCAGCAGCTTAGATTTAGCGGGGGGGACAGATACGCAGTATTTT. Translation gives CASSLDLAGGTDTQYF.

In this sample, this clonotype turned up a few times. The chain recombines TRBV14 with TRBJ2-7; no definite D call. The J call may be faulty, since TRBJ2-4 better matches the DNA end. Looked up from germline, CDR1 is SGHDN and CDR2 is FVKESK. The CDR3 is 13 residues long. In DNA form, the CDR3 reads TGTGCCAGCAGCCAAGACGGCGGTGGCATTCAGTACTTC. Protein: CASSQDGGGIQYF.

This clonotype was seen only once. Compared with germline, one end of the junction differs, possibly owing to a read error. The genes are TRBV6-5 and TRBJ2-7, with TRBD2 matching over 8 bases. The DNA end lines up better with TRBJ2-5; the J call may be wrong. The CDR3 has 16 amino acids. CDR1 MNHEY and CDR2 SVGAGI come from the germline V gene. The CDR3 here is CTSSYSTRRGAETQYF. The CDR3 DNA sequence: TGTACCAGCAGTTACTCGACTCGGCGGGGGGCAGAGACCCAGTACTTC.

The gene calls are TRBV10-3 and TRBJ2-4; D might be TRBD1 or TRBD2, each matching 5 bases. The DNA end favors TRBJ2-7, so the J call may be wrong. CDR3 length: 14 amino acids. Germline V lookup: CDR1 ENHRY, CDR2 SYGVKD. The CDR3 DNA reads as TGTGCCTCCCGGGGCGTTTTACGAGCCTACGAGCAGTACTTC. Protein sequence: CASRGVLRAYEQYF.

The chain carries TRBV5-5 and TRBJ2-7, with TRBD1 matching over 8 bases. There are 15 residues in the CDR3. V lost 2 bases and J lost 3; bases outside the gene matches: 7. Germline assignment: CDR1 SGHKS and CDR2 YYEKEE (reference sequence). The CDR3: CASSFSGTGSYEQYF. CDR3 sequence (DNA): TGTGCCAGCAGCTTCTCCGGGACAGGCAGCTACGAGCAGTACTTC. Full variable domain (outside the CDR3, taken from reference TRBV5-5 and TRBJ2-7): DAGVTQSPTHLIKTRGQQVTLRCSPISGHKSVSWYQQVLGQGPQFIFQYYEKEERGRGNFPDRFSARQFPNYSSELNVNALLLGDSALYLCASSFSGTGSYEQYFGPGTRLTVT.

The rearrangement joins TRBV6-7 to TRBJ1-5; maybe TRBD1 (5 bases). TRBV6-7 is noted as an ORF with a role that remains uncertain. The CDR3 contains 13 residues. V was clipped by 6 bases and J by 5 bases, with 11 bases between them. CDR3 coding DNA: TGTGCCAGCAGCAAAGACAGTTATCAGCCCCAGCATTTT. Translated: CASSKDSYQPQHF.

The chain recombines TRBV4-3 with TRBJ1-2, with D possibly being TRBD1 (6 bases). This CDR3 is 15 amino acids long. V lost 1 base to trimming and J lost 4 bases, with 13 bases between them. The germline V gene encodes CDR1 LGHNA and CDR2 YSLEER. CDR3 region: CASSQVGTSVYGYTF. CDR3 DNA sequence: TGCGCCAGCAGCCAAGTCGGGACATCCGTCTATGGCTACACCTTC.

Here the CDR3 reads CSARGGGLAGADNEQFF. Written as DNA, the CDR3 is TGCAGTGCTAGAGGGGGGGGACTAGCGGGGGCCGACAATGAGCAGTTCTTC. The chain recombines TRBV20-1 with TRBJ2-1; 14 bases are shared with TRBD2. V was clipped by 1 base and J by 5 bases; unmatched bases: 7. Germline V lookup: CDR1 DFQATT, CDR2 SNEGSKA (reference sequence). The CDR3 covers 17 residues.

The chain recombines TRBV7-6 with TRBJ2-5; 10 bases match TRBD1. Germline V gene sequence: CDR1 SGHVS, CDR2 FNYEAQ. The CDR3 totals 16 residues. Unmatched junction bases numbered 12, after V lost 6 bases and J lost 5 bases. CDR3: CASRRYRDRGRETQYF. The CDR3 DNA reads as TGTGCCAGCAGGAGATACCGGGACAGGGGAAGGGAGACCCAGTACTTC. Looking up the rest from reference TRBV7-6 and TRBJ2-5 gives the full variable domain: GAGVSQSPRYKVTKRGQDVALRCDPISGHVSLYWYRQALGQGPEFLTYFNYEAQQDKSGLPNDRFSAERPEGSISTLTIQRTEQRDSAMYRCASRRYRDRGRETQYFGPGTRLLVL.

In this sample, this clonotype turned up many times. The V and J genes are TRBV3-1 and TRBJ2-1; D gene uncertain. The V and J ends lost 2 bases and 6 bases respectively, with 14 bases between them. CDR1 is LGHDT and CDR2 is YNNKEL in the germline V gene (reference sequence). The CDR3 has 15 amino acids. The CDR3 sequence is CASSQSVASSNEQFF. In nucleotides, the CDR3 is TGTGCCAGCAGCCAAAGCGTGGCTAGTAGCAATGAGCAGTTCTTC.

This clonotype has just one count. The V and J genes are TRBV6-2 or TRBV6-3 and TRBJ2-7; 8 bases fit TRBD1. This CDR3 is 14 amino acids long. Germline values: CDR1 MNHEY, CDR2 SVGEGT. J gave up 4 bases and V 6 bases, and 8 bases lay outside the gene matches. CDR3 sequence (DNA): TGTGCCAGCAGGAATGACAGGGGAATATACGAGCAGTACTTC. Protein: CASRNDRGIYEQYF.

V usage is TRBV27 and J usage is TRBJ2-7, with D hard to call. CDR1 is MNHEY and CDR2 is SMNVEV in the germline V gene (reference sequence). CDR3 size: 14 residues. V was cut by 5 bases and J by 6 bases, with 17 bases left in between. The DNA of the CDR3 is TGTGCCAGCAGTCCCTCCCCTGCGCCACCCGAGCAGTACTTC. It yields the protein CASSPSPAPPEQYF.

This sequence joins TRBV30 and TRBJ1-4; D is unresolved. V dropped 3 bases and J dropped 8 bases, with 13 bases sitting between them. The CDR3 spans 13 residues. Germline loops: CDR1 GTSNPN, CDR2 SVGIG (reference sequence). This CDR3 is CAWRRTRSEKLFF. The CDR3 DNA reads as TGTGCCTGGAGACGGACCAGGTCCGAAAAACTGTTTTTT. The full variable domain, its missing parts supplied by reference TRBV30 and TRBJ1-4, is SQTIHQWPATLVQPVGSPLSLECTVEGTSNPNLYWYRQAAGRGLQLLFYSVGIGQISSEVPQNLSASRPQDRQFILSSKKLLLSDSGFYLCAWRRTRSEKLFFGSGTQLSVL.

This sequence joins TRBV7-9 and TRBJ2-1; TRBD2 is a possible D gene (6 bases). This CDR3 comprises 16 residues. Germline V CDR1 and CDR2: SEHNR, FQNEAQ (reference sequence). Deletions cut 1 base from V and 8 bases from J, with 18 bases between. The CDR3 reads CASSLGGRGGSDEQFF. CDR3 in DNA: TGTGCCAGCAGCTTAGGCGGGCGTGGGGGGAGTGATGAGCAGTTCTTC.

The chain recombines TRBV7-6 with TRBJ2-7; D is ambiguous. The ends were cut back, 1 base at V and 6 bases at J, with 10 bases in the middle. Germline V lookup: CDR1 SGHVS, CDR2 FNYEAQ. The CDR3 is 13 residues long. The CDR3 bases are TGTGCCAGCAGCTTAGAATCCCATAGCGAGCAGTACTTC. This encodes CASSLESHSEQYF.

This CDR3 reads CASSHADIRYGYTF. DNA of the CDR3: TGTGCCAGCAGCCACGCGGACATCAGATATGGCTACACCTTC. The chain employs TRBV11-2 and TRBJ1-2; tentative D call: TRBD1 (5 bases). The ends were cut back, 5 bases at V and 5 bases at J, with 15 bases in the middle. The V gene's germline CDR1 is SGHAT and CDR2 FQNNGV. The CDR3 consists of 14 residues.

This rearrangement joins TRBV4-1 to TRBJ2-3, with D unclear. Deletions cut 0 bases from V and 6 bases from J, with 13 bases between. The CDR3 spans 15 residues. The germline V gene has CDR1 MGHRA and CDR2 YSYEKL. The CDR3 sequence: CASSQDSPLGDTQYF. DNA of the CDR3: TGCGCCAGCAGCCAAGACTCTCCCCTTGGGGATACGCAGTATTTT.

This clonotype was observed a handful of times. The chain employs TRBV6-2 or TRBV6-3 and TRBJ2-2; D call uncertain. CDR3 length: 12 amino acids. The germline CDR1 and CDR2 sequences are MNHEY and SVGEGT. V was cut by 3 bases and J by 5 bases, with 4 bases left in between. The CDR3 here is CASSYKTGELFF. The CDR3, as DNA: TGTGCCAGCAGTTATAAGACCGGGGAGCTGTTTTTT.